A selection of T cell receptor beta chains follows, all from one sample in a study of beta chain features in type 1 diabetes. Clones were sequenced by immunoSEQ multiplex PCR, and TCRdb holds only the in-frame ones, with some missing. Among about 620,000 clones listed, 15% to 18% were seen once. The sample consisted of naive CD4+ T cells from blood. The receptors stem from a man younger than 35 in good health. CDR3s include the opening cysteine and the closing phenylalanine or tryptophan. Each record gives: CDR3 protein, CDR3 DNA, J gene, V gene, D gene, clone size. A D gene is named only where the DNA matches it firmly. Some rows have no size entry. The others give once, few or many, or a class for an expanded clone.

CDR3aa: CASSPRGGSNQPQHF; CDR3nt: TGTGCCAGCTCACCACGTGGGGGAAGCAATCAGCCCCAGCATTTT; j_gene: TRBJ1-5; v_gene: TRBV18; d_gene: .; abundance: .
CDR3aa: CATSRLTDTRRDTQYF; CDR3nt: TGTGCCACCAGCAGACTAACCGACACCCGTAGGGATACGCAGTATTTT; j_gene: TRBJ2-3; v_gene: TRBV15; d_gene: .; abundance: .
CDR3aa: CSARVSYEQYF; CDR3nt: TGCAGTGCTAGAGTCTCCTACGAGCAGTACTTC; j_gene: TRBJ2-7; v_gene: TRBV20-1; d_gene: .; abundance: .
CDR3aa: CASSRELVWELFF; CDR3nt: TGTGCCAGCAGCCGGGAACTAGTGTGGGAGCTGTTTTTT; j_gene: TRBJ2-2; v_gene: TRBV11-2; d_gene: .; abundance: few
CDR3aa: CASSPQTLGADTQYF; CDR3nt: TGTGCCAGCAGTCCACAGACACTTGGCGCAGATACGCAGTATTTT; j_gene: TRBJ2-3; v_gene: TRBV7-2; d_gene: .; abundance: few
CDR3aa: CASTTATNQPQHF; CDR3nt: TGTGCCAGTACCACAGCAACTAATCAGCCCCAGCATTTT; j_gene: TRBJ1-5; v_gene: TRBV19; d_gene: .; abundance: few
CDR3aa: CASSYSGGRWEETQYF; CDR3nt: TGTGCCAGCAGTTACTCGGGGGGGCGCTGGGAAGAGACCCAGTACTTC; j_gene: TRBJ2-5; v_gene: TRBV6-5; d_gene: .; abundance: few
CDR3aa: CASSDKGSSNQPQHF; CDR3nt: TGTGCCAGCAGTGATAAGGGGAGTAGCAATCAGCCCCAGCATTTT; j_gene: TRBJ1-5; v_gene: TRBV2; d_gene: .; abundance: .
CDR3aa: CASSVRSSGANVLTF; CDR3nt: TGTGCCAGCAGCGTCAGGAGCTCTGGGGCCAACGTCCTGACTTTC; j_gene: TRBJ2-6; v_gene: TRBV9; d_gene: .; abundance: .
CDR3aa: CASSPPYGEQYF; CDR3nt: TGTGCCAGCAGCCCCCCCTATGGCGAGCAGTACTTC; j_gene: TRBJ2-7; v_gene: TRBV9; d_gene: .; abundance: few
CDR3aa: CASSQTTGSYEQYF; CDR3nt: TGCGCCAGCAGTCAGACGACAGGTTCCTACGAGCAGTACTTC; j_gene: TRBJ2-7; v_gene: TRBV23-1; d_gene: .; abundance: .
CDR3aa: CASKPGTGIYGYTF; CDR3nt: TGTGCCAGCAAGCCCGGGACAGGGATCTATGGCTACACCTTC; j_gene: TRBJ1-2; v_gene: TRBV6-5; d_gene: TRBD1; abundance: few
CDR3aa: CAWSRPGQSLDSNQPQHF; CDR3nt: TGTGCCTGGAGCCGACCGGGACAGTCACTAGATAGCAATCAGCCCCAGCATTTT; j_gene: TRBJ1-5; v_gene: TRBV30; d_gene: TRBD1; abundance: few
CDR3aa: CASSPISRTGAEAFF; CDR3nt: TGTGCCAGCTCACCAATCTCCAGAACGGGGGCTGAAGCTTTCTTT; j_gene: TRBJ1-1; v_gene: TRBV18; d_gene: .; abundance: .
CDR3aa: CASKRGAGNTEAFF; CDR3nt: TGCGCCAGCAAGAGGGGGGCGGGGAACACTGAAGCTTTCTTT; j_gene: TRBJ1-1; v_gene: TRBV5-1; d_gene: .; abundance: few
CDR3aa: CASSQGLGETQYF; CDR3nt: TGTGCCAGCAGCCAGGGCCTGGGGGAGACCCAGTACTTC; j_gene: TRBJ2-5; v_gene: TRBV7-2; d_gene: .; abundance: few
CDR3aa: CAITSSGSSYNEQFF; CDR3nt: TGTGCCATCACCTCTAGCGGGTCCTCCTACAATGAGCAGTTCTTC; j_gene: TRBJ2-1; v_gene: TRBV10-3; d_gene: TRBD2; abundance: .
CDR3aa: CASSLDGQGGKRNQPQHF; CDR3nt: TGTGCCAGCAGCTTAGATGGACAGGGCGGGAAGAGGAATCAGCCCCAGCATTTT; j_gene: TRBJ1-5; v_gene: TRBV7-2; d_gene: TRBD1; abundance: .
CDR3aa: CASSLKWRSVGVNTQYF; CDR3nt: TGTGCCAGCAGCTTGAAGTGGCGTTCCGTCGGGGTAAATACGCAGTATTTT; j_gene: TRBJ2-3; v_gene: TRBV5-4; d_gene: .; abundance: few
CDR3aa: CASSPRLEKLFF; CDR3nt: TGCGCCAGCAGCCCCCGACTCGAAAAACTGTTTTTT; j_gene: TRBJ1-4; v_gene: TRBV4-1; d_gene: .; abundance: .
CDR3aa: CASSSGSTGNTIYF; CDR3nt: TGTGCCAGCAGTTCAGGGAGCACTGGAAACACCATATATTTT; j_gene: TRBJ1-3; v_gene: TRBV5-4; d_gene: .; abundance: .
CDR3aa: CASSSKGLAGGNEQFF; CDR3nt: TGTGCCAGCAGCTCCAAGGGACTAGCGGGAGGCAATGAGCAGTTCTTC; j_gene: TRBJ2-1; v_gene: TRBV7-2; d_gene: TRBD2; abundance: .
CDR3aa: CASRTVSGANVLTF; CDR3nt: TGTGCCAGTAGGACCGTCTCTGGGGCCAACGTCCTGACTTTC; j_gene: TRBJ2-6; v_gene: TRBV19; d_gene: .; abundance: few
CDR3aa: CASSSLATSYNEQFF; CDR3nt: TGTGCCAGCAGTTCGCTAGCGACTTCCTACAATGAGCAGTTCTTC; j_gene: TRBJ2-1; v_gene: TRBV28; d_gene: .; abundance: .
CDR3aa: CASSQDTGAGSEQYF; CDR3nt: TGTGCCAGCAGCCAAGATACAGGGGCTGGTAGCGAGCAGTACTTC; j_gene: TRBJ2-7; v_gene: TRBV4-2; d_gene: TRBD1; abundance: .
CDR3aa: CASSRYGENTEAFF; CDR3nt: TGTGCCAGTTCCAGGTATGGAGAGAACACTGAAGCTTTCTTT; j_gene: TRBJ1-1; v_gene: TRBV19; d_gene: .; abundance: few
CDR3aa: CASSPRGSGSYEQYF; CDR3nt: TGTGCCAGCAGCCCCCGGGGGAGCGGCTCCTACGAGCAGTACTTC; j_gene: TRBJ2-7; v_gene: TRBV5-6; d_gene: .; abundance: .
CDR3aa: CASSLGSTDTQYF; CDR3nt: TGTGCCAGCAGCCTCGGGAGCACAGATACGCAGTATTTT; j_gene: TRBJ2-3; v_gene: TRBV14; d_gene: .; abundance: many
CDR3aa: CASSPGTANYGYTF; CDR3nt: TGTGCCAGCAGCCCTGGGACAGCTAACTATGGCTACACCTTC; j_gene: TRBJ1-2; v_gene: TRBV7-3; d_gene: TRBD1; abundance: .
CDR3aa: CASSLDPRGDTGELFF; CDR3nt: TGTGCCAGCAGCCTGGACCCCCGCGGCGACACCGGGGAGCTGTTTTTT; j_gene: TRBJ2-2; v_gene: TRBV5-4; d_gene: .; abundance: few
CDR3aa: CASSLVATANTGELFF; CDR3nt: TGTGCCAGCAGCTTAGTAGCCACAGCGAACACCGGGGAGCTGTTTTTT; j_gene: TRBJ2-2; v_gene: TRBV7-2; d_gene: .; abundance: .
CDR3aa: CASHRGRNSYEQYF; CDR3nt: TGTGCCAGCCATAGGGGACGAAACTCCTACGAGCAGTACTTC; j_gene: TRBJ2-7; v_gene: TRBV6-5; d_gene: .; abundance: .
CDR3aa: CASSAQVYQETQYF; CDR3nt: TGTGCCAGCAGCGCACAGGTCTACCAAGAGACCCAGTACTTC; j_gene: TRBJ2-5; v_gene: TRBV11-2; d_gene: .; abundance: .
CDR3aa: CASRYTVNTEAFF; CDR3nt: TGTGCCAGCAGATATACAGTGAACACTGAAGCTTTCTTT; j_gene: TRBJ1-1; v_gene: TRBV7-6; d_gene: .; abundance: few
CDR3aa: CASSLQGAGKNIQYF; CDR3nt: TGTGCCAGCAGCTTACAGGGGGCGGGCAAAAACATTCAGTACTTC; j_gene: TRBJ2-4; v_gene: TRBV7-2; d_gene: TRBD1; abundance: .
CDR3aa: CASRSPGLRTSEQYF; CDR3nt: TGTGCCAGCAGGTCGCCGGGACTCCGGACGTCCGAGCAGTACTTC; j_gene: TRBJ2-7; v_gene: TRBV11-2; d_gene: .; abundance: few
CDR3aa: CASSGPDRSNYGYTF; CDR3nt: TGCGCCAGCAGTGGCCCCGACAGGTCGAACTATGGCTACACCTTC; j_gene: TRBJ1-2; v_gene: TRBV10-2; d_gene: .; abundance: .
CDR3aa: CASSTWTGGFAGANVLTF; CDR3nt: TGTGCCAGCAGCACTTGGACAGGGGGCTTTGCTGGGGCCAACGTCCTGACTTTC; j_gene: TRBJ2-6; v_gene: TRBV7-9; d_gene: TRBD1; abundance: .
CDR3aa: CASSQDRRGLASYEQYF; CDR3nt: TGTGCCAGCAGCCAAGATCGGCGGGGACTAGCGTCATACGAGCAGTACTTC; j_gene: TRBJ2-7; v_gene: TRBV4-2; d_gene: TRBD2; abundance: few
CDR3aa: CASSLSQGSGNTIYF; CDR3nt: TGTGCCAGCAGCTTATCCCAGGGGTCTGGAAACACCATATATTTT; j_gene: TRBJ1-3; v_gene: TRBV7-2; d_gene: .; abundance: .
CDR3aa: CAISGGPAGPQETQYF; CDR3nt: TGTGCCATCAGTGGGGGTCCAGCGGGACCGCAAGAGACCCAGTACTTC; j_gene: TRBJ2-5; v_gene: TRBV10-3; d_gene: TRBD2; abundance: .
CDR3aa: CASSLEASIYNEQFF; CDR3nt: TGCGCCAGCAGCTTGGAGGCCAGTATCTACAATGAGCAGTTCTTC; j_gene: TRBJ2-1; v_gene: TRBV5-1; d_gene: .; abundance: .
CDR3aa: CASKRQGAGNSPLHF; CDR3nt: TGTGCCAGCAAGAGACAGGGGGCTGGGAATTCACCCCTCCACTTT; j_gene: TRBJ1-6; v_gene: TRBV11-2; d_gene: TRBD1; abundance: few
CDR3aa: CASSLTQGNEKLFF; CDR3nt: TGTGCCAGCAGCTTAACCCAGGGCAATGAAAAACTGTTTTTT; j_gene: TRBJ1-4; v_gene: TRBV11-2; d_gene: .; abundance: .
CDR3aa: CSTRLAGDYEQYF; CDR3nt: TGCAGCACCCGACTAGCGGGAGACTACGAGCAGTACTTC; j_gene: TRBJ2-7; v_gene: TRBV29-1; d_gene: TRBD2; abundance: .
CDR3aa: CASSAGTATRNQPQHF; CDR3nt: TGTGCCAGCAGTGCCGGGACAGCCACAAGGAATCAGCCCCAGCATTTT; j_gene: TRBJ1-5; v_gene: TRBV27; d_gene: TRBD1; abundance: .
CDR3aa: CAISHLTGISEAFF; CDR3nt: TGTGCCATCAGCCATTTAACAGGGATCTCTGAAGCTTTCTTT; j_gene: TRBJ1-1; v_gene: TRBV10-3; d_gene: .; abundance: .
CDR3aa: CASSSLAEETQYF; CDR3nt: TGCGCCAGCAGCTCCCTAGCGGAAGAGACCCAGTACTTC; j_gene: TRBJ2-5; v_gene: TRBV5-1; d_gene: TRBD2; abundance: few
CDR3aa: CASSGGETQYF; CDR3nt: TGCGCCAGCAGCGGGGGGGAGACCCAGTACTTC; j_gene: TRBJ2-5; v_gene: TRBV10-2; d_gene: TRBD2; abundance: .
CDR3aa: CASSLGRFQETQYF; CDR3nt: TGTGCCAGCAGCTTGGGACGTTTCCAAGAGACCCAGTACTTC; j_gene: TRBJ2-5; v_gene: TRBV7-8; d_gene: .; abundance: few
CDR3aa: CSVEEPSYEQYF; CDR3nt: TGCAGCGTTGAAGAACCATCGTACGAGCAGTACTTC; j_gene: TRBJ2-7; v_gene: TRBV29-1; d_gene: .; abundance: few
CDR3aa: CASSSGYSNQPQHF; CDR3nt: TGTGCCAGCAGCTCAGGCTATAGCAATCAGCCCCAGCATTTT; j_gene: TRBJ1-5; v_gene: TRBV5-6; d_gene: .; abundance: few
CDR3aa: CASRTDSQGTDTQYF; CDR3nt: TGTGCCAGCAGAACCGACAGCCAAGGCACAGATACGCAGTATTTT; j_gene: TRBJ2-3; v_gene: TRBV7-2; d_gene: .; abundance: few
CDR3aa: CASSLEGGVETQYF; CDR3nt: TGCGCCAGCAGCTTGGAAGGGGGCGTAGAGACCCAGTACTTC; j_gene: TRBJ2-5; v_gene: TRBV5-1; d_gene: TRBD1; abundance: .
CDR3aa: CASSSRRELREQFF; CDR3nt: TGTGCCAGCAGCTCCAGAAGGGAGCTACGAGAGCAGTTCTTC; j_gene: TRBJ2-1; v_gene: TRBV7-2; d_gene: .; abundance: .
CDR3aa: CASSLLSGFNEQYF; CDR3nt: TGCGCCAGCAGCTTGCTGTCGGGTTTCAACGAGCAGTACTTC; j_gene: TRBJ2-7; v_gene: TRBV5-1; d_gene: .; abundance: .
CDR3aa: CASSLNWGGETNEKLFF; CDR3nt: TGTGCCAGCAGTTTAAATTGGGGTGGCGAGACTAATGAAAAACTGTTTTTT; j_gene: TRBJ1-4; v_gene: TRBV28; d_gene: .; abundance: few
CDR3aa: CASRATGAGTYEQYF; CDR3nt: TGTGCCAGCAGGGCCACAGGGGCGGGGACCTACGAGCAGTACTTC; j_gene: TRBJ2-7; v_gene: TRBV6-1; d_gene: .; abundance: .